Sequencing of this T cell receptor (beta chain) was carried out in a study of blood T cells in healthy people across ages. Study results and caveats: The diversity estimates, figures obtained from one million T cells, were considered underestimates. Strong correlation was found linking TCR beta diversity to naive T cell percentage. Aged donors had fewer naive CD4+ cells and lower diversity than long-lived donors.

It was approximately 10 milliliters of peripheral blood that were drawn from each donor. This clonotype was seen only a few times. Its matching antigen is unknown. V was clipped by 6 bases and J by 4 bases; unmatched bases: 9. The length of the CDR3 is 16 residues. Germline lookup yields CDR1 MNHEY and CDR2 SVGAGI. A second roughly 6 to 11 cycle PCR used barcoded and J-beta primers. Each CDR3 protein gets one entry after TCRdb re-called the 5' RACE reads with MiXCR. The top ten hold less than 2.5% of the sample, which has about 1.8 million distinct CDR3 sequences, approximately 50% seen once. The sample taken for sequencing was blood. This sequence was found in a woman between 35 and 50 years old in good health. The chain couples TRBV6-5 to TRBJ2-3; 11 nucleotides line up with TRBD2. CDR3 sequence reads: CASRGPGTSGADTQYF. In nucleotides, the CDR3 is TGTGCCAGCAGAGGCCCAGGGACTAGCGGCGCAGATACGCAGTATTTT.